This TCR beta chain was recorded in a study of blood T cell repertoires in COVID-19. In the study overall: The United States, Italy and Spain supplied acute and convalescent COVID-19 samples.

Clones were sequenced by immunoSEQ multiplex PCR, and TCRdb holds only the in-frame ones, with some missing. The repertoire holds 290,000 or so clones, with roughly 86% as singletons. The CDR3 runs 16 residues. From germline, CDR1 is SGHAT and CDR2 FQNNGV. Unmatched junction bases numbered 12, after V lost 2 bases and J lost 7 bases. The recovered donors of Cohort 3 showed two negative PCRs, clearance, or symptom resolution. The TCR sequence derives from a young woman who had recovered from COVID-19. Specimen: PBMCs or T cells enriched from blood (not recorded which). The chain combines TRBV11-2 with TRBJ2-5; TRBD2 aligns across 8 bases. CDR3 residues: CASSLYPAGAPGTQYF. CDR3 coding DNA: TGTGCCAGCAGCTTATATCCAGCGGGGGCACCGGGGACCCAGTACTTC.